The entry below describes one T cell receptor (beta chain). There are a few counts of this clonotype. Its binding antigen is unknown. It has no much larger one-base neighbor in the sample; base qualities were not kept. These data originate in a study of human T cells and chemical hapten exposure (dated by TCRdb to the early 2020s). Background on the whole study: For sensitization, 2% DPC in acetone was applied to a roughly 2 cm by roughly 2 cm area of upper inner arm skin. The patient cohort, mostly female, included alopecia areata with under or over 50% scalp involvement, alopecia totalis and alopecia universalis. This study followed changes in the peripheral blood TCR repertoire in vivo during primary and secondary sensitization of alopecia patients to the hapten diphenylcyclopropenone (DPC). Blood samples were taken from patients before sensitization (week 0) and then at 2, 6 and about 24 weeks after DPC sensitization. Throughout the approximately 26-week study period, patients were also given weekly therapeutic DPC doses on the scalp. Twenty-nine alopecia patients gave blood for TCR sequencing at one to four time points (pre-sensitization, 2, 6 and 24 weeks). Patch testing on the upper back used Finn chambers containing 0.01% DPC, with scoring done after 6 days according to International Contact Dermatitis Research Group standards. Libraries were pooled for sequencing, and variation in per-sample TCR yields was attributed mainly to small differences in library volumes within the pool. The investigation overall reported the following: DPC sensitization did not change the number of TCRs with a frequency above 1 in 1000, and there was no evidence of changes in global repertoire structure. Patch test score correlated positively with the number of PT1 expanded TCRs, reaching significance at thresholds 8, 16 and 32 but not at 4. Expanded TCRs formed significantly more large CDR3 similarity clusters than pre-sensitization or healthy control sets, consistent with antigen-driven responses. Repeated subsampling changed both the strength of the expansion versus patch-test correlation and the threshold at which that correlation became significant. All patients had alopecia, a presumed autoimmune disease, so their immune response might differ from that of healthy individuals.

The sample's time point label is to be understood as: pre-sensitization, week 0. The intended sense of this specimen's treatment or condition label: therapeutic diphenylcyclopropenone sensitization with weekly scalp DPC. At every patch-test visit, the blood draw took place before the patch test was put on. To be eligible, patients had to be aged 18 to 70, diagnosed with alopecia and judged suitable for DPC therapy, while pregnant patients were excluded. Total RNA was extracted from unfractionated whole blood collected in Tempus Blood RNA tubes. As encoded in the germline V gene (reference sequence), CDR1 is DFQATT while CDR2 is SNEGSKA. The CDR3, from cysteine to phenylalanine, totals 15 residues. Only CDR3 DNA remains: 45 bases, in frame from the first base. V was cut back by 0 bases and J by 2 bases, leaving a gap of 13 bases between them. The library was built by means of RACE. The instrument was a NextSeq 500. Library preparation attached unique molecular identifiers to individual cDNA molecules for quantitative, reproducible TCR counting. Each blood RNA sample was used to sequence both TCR alpha and TCR beta chains. The study's processing was this. A median of approximately 96,000 TCRs per sample was observed, with a range of 23,224 to 690,600. The Decombinator software suite was used to annotate the V, J and CDR3 of the TCR reads. Every sample was subsampled to the same number of TCRs (28,000) for the PS versus PT1 abundance plots. TCRs were defined as expanded if absent before sensitization and observed at least eight times at the 2-week time point. The public reads were reanalyzed by TCRdb: fastp trimming at Q25, MiXCR alignment, in-frame beta chains only. All rows with the same CDR3 protein become a single entry with the most common DNA and genes. TCRdb's processing, not the authors', yielded these V and J calls. Recorded for this sample are approximately 320,000 distinct CDR3 sequences; roughly 6% of them occurred a single time. The ten largest account for about 8.2% of the sample.

The rearrangement joined TRBV20-1 to TRBJ1-1; the D gene lacks a confident call. The TCR was taken from a woman in her late teens or twenties with alopecia areata. Some clones in this sample may be carry-over from other donors' samples. The sample here was whole blood, taken in connection with sensitization to the hapten diphenylcyclopropenone (DPC). The CDR3 protein is CSARDREASNTEAFF. The DNA sequence is as follows: TGCAGTGCTAGAGATAGAGAGGCTTCTAACACTGAAGCTTTCTTT.